Listed below are T cell receptor beta chains from one sample, sequenced in a study of PD-1 blockade in classical Hodgkin lymphoma. Generated by immunoSEQ multiplex PCR, the TCRdb table keeps only in-frame clones and is missing some. This sample has about 20,000 clones, with 75% to 90% found just once. This material consisted of CD8+ T cells from blood, taken before the fourth cycle of nivolumab. The receptors shown here come from a human donor with classical Hodgkin lymphoma. Both conserved end residues are part of each CDR3. The D gene is left open where the match is weak. Rows give clone size only sometimes, using once, few, many, or a class for an expanded clone.

j_gene	d_gene	abundance	v_gene	CDR3nt	CDR3aa
TRBJ2-1	.	.	TRBV15	TGTGCCACCAGCAGGGCTAGGACCATCAACAATGAGCAGTTCTTC	CATSRARTINNEQFF
TRBJ1-4	.	.	TRBV5-6	TGTGCCAGCAGCTTCGTAGGGGGTTATGAAAAACTGTTTTTT	CASSFVGGYEKLFF
TRBJ2-1	.	.	TRBV30	TGTGCCTGGAGTGTATGGGGGGATGAGCAGTTCTTC	CAWSVWGDEQFF
TRBJ1-1	.	.	TRBV6-5	TGTGCCAGCAGACAAGGACGAGGGGCACGCACTGAAGCTTTCTTT	CASRQGRGARTEAFF
TRBJ2-5	.	.	TRBV15	TGTGCCACCGCGTACCTGGTTTGGGAGACCCAGTACTTC	CATAYLVWETQYF
TRBJ1-6	.	.	TRBV13	TGTGCCAGCAGCTTAGGCGGGAATTCACCCCTCCACTTT	CASSLGGNSPLHF
TRBJ2-1	TRBD2	.	TRBV4-1	TGCGCCAGCAGCCAAGTAAGCGGGGGGGACTACAATGAGCAGTTCTTC	CASSQVSGGDYNEQFF
TRBJ2-1	.	.	TRBV7-3	TGTGCCAGCAGCTTAACGGGGAGCGGTGAGCAGTTCTTC	CASSLTGSGEQFF
TRBJ1-1	TRBD1	.	TRBV7-8	TGTGCCAGCAGCTTATATACCTACGGGACAGGGGCTTCTGAAGCTTTCTTT	CASSLYTYGTGASEAFF
TRBJ2-7	.	.	TRBV7-2	TGTGCCAGCAGCTTAGCAAGGGTTTTCGACGAGCAGTACTTC	CASSLARVFDEQYF
TRBJ1-1	TRBD1	.	TRBV5-4	TGTGCCAGCAGCTCGTCCGGGACAGGGGTTACAGCTTTCTTT	CASSSSGTGVTAFF
TRBJ2-7	TRBD1	.	TRBV6-1	TGTGCCAGCAGTACCCTGGGACAGTCCTACGAGCAGTACTTC	CASSTLGQSYEQYF
TRBJ2-7	TRBD1	.	TRBV7-6	TGTGCCAGCAGCTACCGGGGGCTACCGACAGGGGGAAGCGAGCAGTACTTC	CASSYRGLPTGGSEQYF
TRBJ1-1	.	few	TRBV19	TGTGCCAGTTACGCCGTTGGCACTGAAGCTTTCTTT	CASYAVGTEAFF
TRBJ2-7	.	few	TRBV19	TGTGCCAGTGCCCACGGAAGGGGAACCTACGAGCAGTACTTC	CASAHGRGTYEQYF
TRBJ2-7	TRBD2	.	TRBV7-2	TGTGCCAGCAGAATAGCGGGGGGGTCCTACGAGCAGTACTTC	CASRIAGGSYEQYF
TRBJ1-2	TRBD1	.	TRBV5-5	TGTGCCAGCAGCTTGGTCATTCGTCGCTCTCGGACAGGCGCCTTCTATGGCTACACCTTC	CASSLVIRRSRTGAFYGYTF
TRBJ2-7	TRBD1	.	TRBV10-1	TGCGCCAGCAGTGGGGGGACAGGAGAATCCTACGAGCAGTACTTC	CASSGGTGESYEQYF
TRBJ1-3	.	.	TRBV7-6	TGTGCCAGCAGCTTAGCTTCGGACGGACCATTTGGAAACACCATATATTTT	CASSLASDGPFGNTIYF
TRBJ1-3	.	.	TRBV4-2	TGTGCCAGCAGCCCAACTCAAAAAGGGTCCTCTGGAAACACCATATATTTT	CASSPTQKGSSGNTIYF
TRBJ2-1	.	.	TRBV7-2	TGTGCCAGCACTGGAAATGAGCAGTTCTTC	CASTGNEQFF
TRBJ2-2	.	.	TRBV9	TGTGCCAGCAACGGCGGGGAACCCGGGGAGCTGTTTTTT	CASNGGEPGELFF
TRBJ2-7	.	.	TRBV7-6	TGTGCCAGCAGCTCAATAGGGGTCCACGAGCAGTACTTC	CASSSIGVHEQYF
TRBJ1-5	.	.	TRBV4-1	TGCGCCAGCAGCCAAGAGGAGAGGGATAGTCAGCCCCAGCATTTT	CASSQEERDSQPQHF
TRBJ2-3	.	.	TRBV21-1	TGTGCCAGCAGCAAAGATGGTACCACAGATACGCAGTATTTT	CASSKDGTTDTQYF
TRBJ2-4	.	.	TRBV28	TGTGCCAGCAGTTTGTGGTCGGACCTAGCCAAAAACATTCAGTACTTC	CASSLWSDLAKNIQYF
TRBJ1-1	.	.	TRBV4-2	TGTGCCAGCAGCCTACAGGGTCCGAACACTGAAGCTTTCTTT	CASSLQGPNTEAFF
TRBJ2-5	TRBD2	.	TRBV7-3	TGTGCCAGCAGCTCAGCGGGGGGGCTGGAGACCCAGTACTTC	CASSSAGGLETQYF
TRBJ2-1	.	.	TRBV11-2	TGTGCCAGCAGCCCAGGGACGGGGGAGGTGACTGAGCAGTTCTTC	CASSPGTGEVTEQFF
TRBJ1-2	.	.	TRBV5-1	TGCGCCAGCAGCTTGAGAAGCGAAAACTATGGCTACACCTTC	CASSLRSENYGYTF
TRBJ2-3	.	once	TRBV7-2	TGTGCCAGCAGCTTAGCAGGGACCTTCACAGATACGCAGTATTTT	CASSLAGTFTDTQYF
TRBJ2-1	TRBD1	.	TRBV30	TGTGCCTGGTCCAAAGGGGACAGGGATTTCGGTGAGCAGTTCTTC	CAWSKGDRDFGEQFF
TRBJ2-2	.	.	TRBV5-6	TGTGCCAGCAGCTTGTCAGGAGTCACCGGGGAGCTGTTTTTT	CASSLSGVTGELFF
TRBJ1-1	.	few	TRBV9	TGTGCCAGCAGGGGACACATGAACACTGAAGCTTTCTTT	CASRGHMNTEAFF
TRBJ2-4	.	.	TRBV7-8	TGTGCCAGCAGCTTAGTTGGGGGCATTCAGTACTTC	CASSLVGGIQYF
TRBJ1-1	.	few	TRBV6-1	TGTGCCAGCAGTGAATGGCAGGTGAACACTGAAGCTTTCTTT	CASSEWQVNTEAFF
TRBJ1-1	.	.	TRBV9	TGTGCCAGCAGCGTAGATGGACAGAATGAAGCTTTCTTT	CASSVDGQNEAFF
TRBJ1-1	.	.	TRBV9	TGTGCCAGCAGCGTAGAGGGGGGCGGCACTGAAGCTTTCTTT	CASSVEGGGTEAFF
TRBJ2-3	TRBD1	.	TRBV5-4	TGTGCCAGCAGACCGGGACAGGGTACAGATACGCAGTATTTT	CASRPGQGTDTQYF
TRBJ1-1	TRBD1	.	TRBV11-2	TGTGCCAGCAGCAGGGGGACAGGGACGAACACTGAAGCTTTCTTT	CASSRGTGTNTEAFF
TRBJ1-4	.	once	TRBV14	TGTGCCAGCAGCCAGAAAGCGTATTCTAATGAAAAACTGTTTTTT	CASSQKAYSNEKLFF
TRBJ2-3	TRBD1	once	TRBV7-3	TGTGCCAGCAGCCCACAGGGGATGGCAGATACGCAGTATTTT	CASSPQGMADTQYF
TRBJ2-2	TRBD1	once	TRBV30	TGTGCCTGGAGTGAGGGACAGGGGGCCGGGGAGCTGTTTTTT	CAWSEGQGAGELFF
TRBJ2-5	TRBD2	few	TRBV2	TGTGCCAGCAGTGAGAGTATACTAGCGGGGGCCCAAGAGACCCAGTACTTC	CASSESILAGAQETQYF
TRBJ2-1	.	.	TRBV15	TGTGCCACCAGCAGAGATTGGGGGGGGCGCAATGAGCAGTTCTTC	CATSRDWGGRNEQFF
TRBJ2-7	.	.	TRBV7-9	TGTGCCAGCAGCACCCGATGGCGGGGAAACTCCTACGAGCAGTACTTC	CASSTRWRGNSYEQYF
TRBJ1-6	TRBD1	few	TRBV2	TGTGCCAGCAGTGAAGCTCAGGGGGGAAATTCACCCCTCCACTTT	CASSEAQGGNSPLHF
TRBJ2-1	TRBD1	.	TRBV11-3	TGTGCCAGCAGCCGGACAGGGAACAATGAGCAGTTCTTC	CASSRTGNNEQFF
TRBJ1-1	.	few	TRBV28	TGTGCCAGCAGTTTGCGCGGGAACACTGAAGCTTTCTTT	CASSLRGNTEAFF
TRBJ2-3	TRBD2	.	TRBV7-6	TGTGCCAGCAGCTCACCCCAGGCGGGGGTCACAGATACGCAGTATTTT	CASSSPQAGVTDTQYF
TRBJ1-2	.	.	TRBV13	TGTGCCAGCAGCTCCACGACGGCCAGCTATGGCTACACCTTC	CASSSTTASYGYTF
TRBJ1-4	.	.	TRBV9	TGTGCCAGCAGCGTAGATGGGTATGGGGATGAAAAACTGTTTTTT	CASSVDGYGDEKLFF
TRBJ1-2	.	.	TRBV25-1	TGTGCCAGCAGTGATGAGGGCGTCTACTATGGCTACACCTTC	CASSDEGVYYGYTF
TRBJ1-1	TRBD1	once	TRBV5-1	TGCGCCAGCAGCTTGAGTCCGGGACAGGCTAACACTGAAGCTTTCTTT	CASSLSPGQANTEAFF
TRBJ2-1	.	.	TRBV7-9	TGTGCCAGCAGCTTGCACAATGAGCAGTTCTTC	CASSLHNEQFF
TRBJ2-2	TRBD2	.	TRBV7-8	TGTGCCAGCAGCTTAAAAGCGGGGGGCACCGGGGAGCTGTTTTTT	CASSLKAGGTGELFF
TRBJ2-7	.	.	TRBV2	TGTGCCAGCAGTGAGGGCGGCCCCTACGAGCAGTACTTC	CASSEGGPYEQYF
TRBJ1-6	TRBD1	once	TRBV5-4	TGTGCCAGCAGCCATACAGGGGGGAATGGTTCACCCCTCCACTTT	CASSHTGGNGSPLHF